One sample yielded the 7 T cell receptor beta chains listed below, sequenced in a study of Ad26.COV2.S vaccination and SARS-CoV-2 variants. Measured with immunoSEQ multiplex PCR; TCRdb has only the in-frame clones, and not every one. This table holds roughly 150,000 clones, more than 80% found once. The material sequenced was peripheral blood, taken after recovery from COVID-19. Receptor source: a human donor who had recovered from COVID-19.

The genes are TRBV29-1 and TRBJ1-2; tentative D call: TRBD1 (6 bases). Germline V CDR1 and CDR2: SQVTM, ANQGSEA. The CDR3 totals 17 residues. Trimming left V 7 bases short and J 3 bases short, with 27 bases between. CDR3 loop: CSARLVGTGKSYYGYTF. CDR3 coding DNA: TGCAGCGCTAGATTAGTCGGTACAGGGAAATCTTACTATGGCTACACCTTC.

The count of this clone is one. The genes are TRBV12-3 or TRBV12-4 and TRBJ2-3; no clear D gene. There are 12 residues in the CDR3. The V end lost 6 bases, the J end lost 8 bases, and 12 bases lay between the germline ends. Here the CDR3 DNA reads TGTGCCAGCAGCCGGATGTGGGTTACGCAGTATTTT. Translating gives CASSRMWVTQYF.

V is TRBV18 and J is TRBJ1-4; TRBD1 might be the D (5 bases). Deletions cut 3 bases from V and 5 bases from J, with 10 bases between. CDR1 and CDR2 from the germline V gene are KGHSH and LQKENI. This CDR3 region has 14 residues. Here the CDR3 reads CASSPQGRNEKLFF. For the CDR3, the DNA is TGTGCCAGCTCACCTCAGGGTAGAAATGAAAAACTGTTTTTT.

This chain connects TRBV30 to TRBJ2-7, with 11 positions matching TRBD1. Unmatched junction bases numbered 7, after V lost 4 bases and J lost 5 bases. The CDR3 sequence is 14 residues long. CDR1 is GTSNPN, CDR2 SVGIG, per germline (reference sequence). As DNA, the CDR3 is TGTGCCTGGAACTTACCGGGACAGGGGGACGAGCAGTACTTC. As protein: CAWNLPGQGDEQYF.

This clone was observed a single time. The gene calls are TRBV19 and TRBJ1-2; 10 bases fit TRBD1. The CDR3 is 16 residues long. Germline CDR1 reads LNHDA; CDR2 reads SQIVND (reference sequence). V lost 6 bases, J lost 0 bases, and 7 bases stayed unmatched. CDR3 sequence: CASRSGGQGANYGYTF. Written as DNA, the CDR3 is TGTGCCAGTAGATCCGGCGGACAGGGGGCTAACTATGGCTACACCTTC.

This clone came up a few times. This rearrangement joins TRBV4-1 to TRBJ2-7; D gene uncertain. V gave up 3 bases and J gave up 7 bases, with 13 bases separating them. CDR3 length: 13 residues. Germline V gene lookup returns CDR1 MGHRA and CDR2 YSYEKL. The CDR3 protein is CASSQVLGSEQYF. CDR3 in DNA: TGCGCCAGCAGCCAGGTCCTGGGTAGTGAGCAGTACTTC.

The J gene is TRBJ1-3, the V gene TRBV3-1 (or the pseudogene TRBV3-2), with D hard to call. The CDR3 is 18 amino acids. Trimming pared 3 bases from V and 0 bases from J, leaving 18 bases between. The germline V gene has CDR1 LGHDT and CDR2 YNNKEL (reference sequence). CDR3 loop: CASSHRSASTLSGNTIYF. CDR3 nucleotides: TGTGCCAGCAGCCACCGTTCCGCATCTACGCTCTCTGGAAACACCATATATTTT.